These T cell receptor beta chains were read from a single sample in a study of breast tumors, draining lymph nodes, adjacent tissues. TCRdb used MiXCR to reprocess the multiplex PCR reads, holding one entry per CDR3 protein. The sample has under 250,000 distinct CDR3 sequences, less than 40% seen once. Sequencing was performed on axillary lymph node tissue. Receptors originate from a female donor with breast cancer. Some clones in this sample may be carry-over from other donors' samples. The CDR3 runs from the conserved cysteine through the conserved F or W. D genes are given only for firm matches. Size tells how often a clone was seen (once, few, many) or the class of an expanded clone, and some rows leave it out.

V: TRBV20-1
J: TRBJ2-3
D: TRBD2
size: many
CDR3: CSARSAGEDTQYF
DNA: TGCAGTGCTAGATCGGCGGGAGAAGATACGCAGTATTTT

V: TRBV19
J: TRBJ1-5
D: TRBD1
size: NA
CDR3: CASSIKQGSVIVHGAGGNQPQHF
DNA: TGTGCCAGTAGTATAAAACAGGGGAGTGTAATAGTTCATGGGGCGGGGGGGAATCAGCCCCAGCATTTT

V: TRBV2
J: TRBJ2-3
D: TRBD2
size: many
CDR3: CASSGGRADTQYF
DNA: TGTGCCAGCAGTGGCGGGAGGGCAGATACGCAGTATTTT

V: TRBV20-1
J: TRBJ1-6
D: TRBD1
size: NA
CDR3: CSAIGQGAGNSPLHF
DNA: TGCAGTGCTATAGGGCAGGGGGCAGGTAATTCACCCCTCCACTTT

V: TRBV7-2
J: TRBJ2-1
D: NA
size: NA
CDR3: CASSFQGGTKDEQSF
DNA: TGTGCCAGCAGCTTCCAGGGAGGTACAAAGGATGAGCAGTCCTTC

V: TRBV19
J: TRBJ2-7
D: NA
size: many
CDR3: CASSPQRAPYEQYF
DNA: TGTGCCAGTAGTCCCCAGCGGGCCCCTTACGAGCAGTACTTC

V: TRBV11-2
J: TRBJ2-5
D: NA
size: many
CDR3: CASSFRQTKKGETQYF
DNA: TGTGCCAGCAGCTTTAGACAGACAAAAAAGGGAGAGACCCAGTACTTC

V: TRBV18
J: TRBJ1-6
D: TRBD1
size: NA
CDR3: CASSPQTGEPDSPLHF
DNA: TGTGCCAGCTCACCGCAGACAGGGGAACCGGATTCACCCCTCCACTTT

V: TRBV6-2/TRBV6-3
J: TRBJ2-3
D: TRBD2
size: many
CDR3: CASSSTWTSVSSMDTQYF
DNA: TGTGCCAGCAGCTCCACCTGGACTAGCGTGAGCAGTATGGATACGCAGTATTTT

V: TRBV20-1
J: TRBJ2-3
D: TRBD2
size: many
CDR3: CSAHLAGADTQYF
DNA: TGCAGTGCTCACCTAGCGGGAGCAGATACGCAGTATTTT

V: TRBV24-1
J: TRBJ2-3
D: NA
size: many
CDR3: CATSDSQGGTDTQYF
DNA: TGTGCCACCAGTGACTCTCAGGGGGGGACAGATACGCAGTATTTT

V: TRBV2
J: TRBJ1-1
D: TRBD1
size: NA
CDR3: CASSVTGQRTEAFF
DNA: TGTGCCAGCAGTGTGACAGGGCAGAGGACTGAAGCTTTCTTT

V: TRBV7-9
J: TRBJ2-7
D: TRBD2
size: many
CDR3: CASSMLGGGISYEQYF
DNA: TGTGCCAGCAGCATGCTTGGCGGGGGTATCTCCTACGAGCAGTACTTC

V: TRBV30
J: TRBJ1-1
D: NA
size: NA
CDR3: CAWSYLDGDGTEAFF
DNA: TGTGCCTGGAGTTACCTAGACGGAGACGGGACTGAAGCTTTCTTT

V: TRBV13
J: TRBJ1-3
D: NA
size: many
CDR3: CASSPAVRASGNTIYF
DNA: TGTGCCAGCAGCCCCGCAGTCAGGGCCTCTGGAAACACCATATATTTT

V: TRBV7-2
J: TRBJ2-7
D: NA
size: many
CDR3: CASSLGAGMYEQYF
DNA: TGTGCCAGCAGCTTGGGAGCAGGGATGTACGAGCAGTACTTC

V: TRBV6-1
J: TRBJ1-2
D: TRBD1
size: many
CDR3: CASSDLLTGAGGYTF
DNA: TGTGCCAGCAGTGACCTCCTGACAGGGGCGGGAGGCTACACCTTC